This T cell receptor beta chain was sequenced for a study of T cells in Graves' hyperthyroidism and ophthalmopathy. This clonotype has only a few counts. The CDR3 covers 17 residues. V lost 0 bases to trimming and J lost 2 bases, with 16 bases between them. The germline CDR1 and CDR2 sequences are MNHEY and SVGAGI. The source material, RNA transcripts, was used to amplify TCR beta CDR3 regions. A first-round RT-PCR of the TCR CDR3 used the HTBI primer set. Using its own MiXCR run on the multiplex PCR reads, TCRdb lists one record per CDR3 protein. The repertoire holds 600,000 to 800,000 distinct CDR3 sequences, with under 45% as singletons.

The clonotype was recovered from a woman aged 35 to 49 with Graves' hyperthyroidism. The chain joins TRBV6-5 to TRBJ2-5; TRBD2 might be the D (5 bases). Sequenced material: blood. CDR3 protein: CASSYSNSLALQETQYF. The CDR3 DNA reads as TGTGCCAGCAGTTACTCGAACTCATTAGCGCTACAAGAGACCCAGTACTTC.